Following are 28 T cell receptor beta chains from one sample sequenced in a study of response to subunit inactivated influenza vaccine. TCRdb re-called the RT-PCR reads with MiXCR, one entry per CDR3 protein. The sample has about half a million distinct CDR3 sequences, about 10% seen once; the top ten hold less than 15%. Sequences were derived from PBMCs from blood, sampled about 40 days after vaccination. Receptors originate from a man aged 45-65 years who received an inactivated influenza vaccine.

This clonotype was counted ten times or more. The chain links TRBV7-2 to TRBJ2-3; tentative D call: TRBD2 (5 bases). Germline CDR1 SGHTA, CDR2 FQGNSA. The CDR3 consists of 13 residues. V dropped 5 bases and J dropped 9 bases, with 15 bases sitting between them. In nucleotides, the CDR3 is TGTGCCAGCAGCAAAAGGACTCCAGGAACGCAGTATTTT. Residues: CASSKRTPGTQYF.

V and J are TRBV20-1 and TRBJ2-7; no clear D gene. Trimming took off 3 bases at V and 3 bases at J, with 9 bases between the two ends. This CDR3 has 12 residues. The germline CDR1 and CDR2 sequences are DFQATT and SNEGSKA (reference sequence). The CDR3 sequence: CSARGRHYEQYF. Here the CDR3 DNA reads TGCAGTGCTAGGGGCAGGCACTACGAGCAGTACTTC.

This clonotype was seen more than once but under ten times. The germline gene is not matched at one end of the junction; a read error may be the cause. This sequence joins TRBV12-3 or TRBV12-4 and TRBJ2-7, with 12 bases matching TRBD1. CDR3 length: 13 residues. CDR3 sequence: CASSLGTGGPLRF. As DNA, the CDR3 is TGTGCCAGCAGTTTGGGGACAGGGGGCCCCCTCCGCTTC.

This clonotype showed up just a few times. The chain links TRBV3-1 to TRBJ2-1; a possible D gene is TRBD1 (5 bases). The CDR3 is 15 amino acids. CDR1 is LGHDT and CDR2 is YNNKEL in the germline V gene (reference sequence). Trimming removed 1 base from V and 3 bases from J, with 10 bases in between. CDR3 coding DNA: TGTGCCAGCAGCCAAGTAGGGGTAGGCTACAATGAGCAGTTCTTC. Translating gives CASSQVGVGYNEQFF.

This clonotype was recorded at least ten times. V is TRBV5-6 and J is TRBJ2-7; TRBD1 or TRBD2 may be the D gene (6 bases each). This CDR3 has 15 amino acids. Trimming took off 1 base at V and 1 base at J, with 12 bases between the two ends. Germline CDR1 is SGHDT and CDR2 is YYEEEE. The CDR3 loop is CASSLRRGGSYEQYF. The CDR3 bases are TGTGCCAGCAGCTTGCGCAGGGGAGGATCCTACGAGCAGTACTTC.

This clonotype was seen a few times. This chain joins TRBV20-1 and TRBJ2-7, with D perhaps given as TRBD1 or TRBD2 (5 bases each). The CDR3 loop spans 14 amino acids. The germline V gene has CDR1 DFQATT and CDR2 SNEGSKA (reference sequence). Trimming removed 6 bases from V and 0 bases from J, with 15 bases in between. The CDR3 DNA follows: TGCAGTGCCCTGGAGGACACGAGCTCCTACGAGCAGTACTTC. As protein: CSALEDTSSYEQYF.

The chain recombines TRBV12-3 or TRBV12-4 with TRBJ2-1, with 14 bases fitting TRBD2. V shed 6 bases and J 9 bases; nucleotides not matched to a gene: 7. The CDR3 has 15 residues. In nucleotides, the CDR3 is TGTGCCAGCAGGACGGGACTAGCGGGAGTTGTTGAGCAGTTCTTC. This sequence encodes CASRTGLAGVVEQFF.

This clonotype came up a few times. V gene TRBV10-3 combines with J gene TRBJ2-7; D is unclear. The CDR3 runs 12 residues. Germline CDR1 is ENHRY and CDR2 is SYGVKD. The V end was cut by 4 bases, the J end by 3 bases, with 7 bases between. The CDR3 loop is CAISGQDYEQYF. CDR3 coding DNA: TGTGCCATCAGTGGTCAGGACTACGAGCAGTACTTC.

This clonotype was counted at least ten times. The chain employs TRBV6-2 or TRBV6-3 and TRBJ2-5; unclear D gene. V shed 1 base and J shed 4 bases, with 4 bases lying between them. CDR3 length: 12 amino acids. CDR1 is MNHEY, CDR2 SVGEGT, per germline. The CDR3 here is CASSYLPETQYF. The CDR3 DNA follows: TGTGCCAGCAGTTACTTACCAGAGACCCAGTACTTC.

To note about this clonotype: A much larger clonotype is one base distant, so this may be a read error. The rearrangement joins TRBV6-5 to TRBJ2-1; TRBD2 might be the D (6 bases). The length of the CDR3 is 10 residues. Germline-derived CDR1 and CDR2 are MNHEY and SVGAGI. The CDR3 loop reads CDSGWDEQFF. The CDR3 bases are TGTGACAGCGGGTGGGATGAGCAGTTCTTC.

CDR3 residues: CASSPNKGSYNEQFF. As DNA, the CDR3 is TGTGCCAGCAGCCCAAACAAGGGCTCCTACAATGAGCAGTTCTTC. The chain recombines TRBV11-2 with TRBJ2-1; D remains unclear. V was shortened by 5 bases and J by 0 bases, with 11 bases between the two germline ends. This CDR3 comprises 15 residues. Germline CDR1 SGHAT, CDR2 FQNNGV.

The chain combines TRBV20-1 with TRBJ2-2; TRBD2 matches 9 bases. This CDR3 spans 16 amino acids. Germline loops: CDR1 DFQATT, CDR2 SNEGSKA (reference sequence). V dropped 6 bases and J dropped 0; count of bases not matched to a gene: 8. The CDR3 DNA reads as TGCAGTGCCGCGGGGGGGAGGGGAACGAACACCGGGGAGCTGTTTTTT. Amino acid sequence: CSAAGGRGTNTGELFF.

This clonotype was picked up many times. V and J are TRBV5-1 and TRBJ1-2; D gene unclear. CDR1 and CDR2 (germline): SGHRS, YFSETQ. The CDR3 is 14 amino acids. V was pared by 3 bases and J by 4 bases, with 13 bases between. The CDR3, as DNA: TGCGCCAGCAGCTCAGAAGCGACGAGCTATGGCTACACCTTC. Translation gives CASSSEATSYGYTF.

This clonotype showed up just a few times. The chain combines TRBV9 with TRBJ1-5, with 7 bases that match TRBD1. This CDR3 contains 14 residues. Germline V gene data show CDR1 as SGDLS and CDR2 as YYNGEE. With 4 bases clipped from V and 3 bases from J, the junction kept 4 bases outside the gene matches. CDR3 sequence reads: CASSLGQDNQPQHF. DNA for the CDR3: TGTGCCAGCAGCCTCGGACAGGACAATCAGCCCCAGCATTTT.

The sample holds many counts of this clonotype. The CDR3 DNA reads as TGTGCCAGCAGCTTAGATAGCGGGAGTTACAATGAGCAGTTCTTC. The encoded protein is CASSLDSGSYNEQFF. The chain uses TRBV7-8 and TRBJ2-1; TRBD2 agrees at 9 bases. The V and J ends lost 1 base and 4 bases, in that order; junction bases with no gene match: 2. CDR3 size: 15 residues. Looked up from germline, CDR1 is SGHVS and CDR2 is FQNEAQ.

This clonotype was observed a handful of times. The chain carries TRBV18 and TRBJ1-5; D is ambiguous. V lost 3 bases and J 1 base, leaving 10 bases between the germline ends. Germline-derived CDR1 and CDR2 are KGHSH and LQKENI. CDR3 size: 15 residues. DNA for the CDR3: TGTGCCAGCTCACCGAGGGAGGTGAGCAATCAGCCCCAGCATTTT. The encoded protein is CASSPREVSNQPQHF.

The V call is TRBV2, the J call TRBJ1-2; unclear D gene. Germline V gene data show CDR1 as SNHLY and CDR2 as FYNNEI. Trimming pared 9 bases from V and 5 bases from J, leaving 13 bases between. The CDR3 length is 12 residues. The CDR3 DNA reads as TGTGCCAGAGCCCCAAACAGTTATGGCTACACCTTC. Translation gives CARAPNSYGYTF.

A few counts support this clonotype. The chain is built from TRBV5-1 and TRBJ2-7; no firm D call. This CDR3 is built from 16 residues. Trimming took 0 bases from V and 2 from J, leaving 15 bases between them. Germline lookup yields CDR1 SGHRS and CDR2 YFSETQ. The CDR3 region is CASSLGGPLSTYEQYF. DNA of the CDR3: TGCGCCAGCAGCTTGGGGGGTCCACTCTCGACCTACGAGCAGTACTTC.

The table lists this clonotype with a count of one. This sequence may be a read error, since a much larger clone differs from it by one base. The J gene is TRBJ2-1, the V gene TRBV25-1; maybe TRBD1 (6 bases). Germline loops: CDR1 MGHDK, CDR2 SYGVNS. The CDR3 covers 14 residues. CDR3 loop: CASSAGDTHNGQFF. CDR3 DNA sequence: TGTGCCAGCAGTGCTGGGGACACCCACAATGGGCAGTTCTTC.

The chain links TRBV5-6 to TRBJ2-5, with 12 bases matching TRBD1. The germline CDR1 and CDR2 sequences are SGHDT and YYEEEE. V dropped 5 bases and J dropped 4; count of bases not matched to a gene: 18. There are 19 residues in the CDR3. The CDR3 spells CASSFYGGQGALILETQYF. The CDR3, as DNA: TGTGCCAGCAGTTTTTATGGGGGACAGGGGGCACTTATCCTAGAGACCCAGTACTTC. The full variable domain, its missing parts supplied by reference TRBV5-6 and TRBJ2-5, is DAGVTQSPTHLIKTRGQQVTLRCSPKSGHDTVSWYQQALGQGPQFIFQYYEEEERQRGNFPDRFSGHQFPNYSSELNVNALLLGDSALYLCASSFYGGQGALILETQYFGPGTRLLVL.

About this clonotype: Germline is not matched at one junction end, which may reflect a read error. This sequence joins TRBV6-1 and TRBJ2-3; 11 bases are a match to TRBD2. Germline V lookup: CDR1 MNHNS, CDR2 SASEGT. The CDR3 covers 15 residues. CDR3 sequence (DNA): TGTGTCAGCTATAGATCCGGGACTAGCGGTGATACGCAGTATTTT. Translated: CVSYRSGTSGDTQYF.

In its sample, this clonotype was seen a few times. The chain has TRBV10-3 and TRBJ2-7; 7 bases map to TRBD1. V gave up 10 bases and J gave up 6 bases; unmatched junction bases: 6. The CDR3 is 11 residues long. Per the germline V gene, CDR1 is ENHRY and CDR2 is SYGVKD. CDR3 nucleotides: TGTGCCACCGAGGGGGCGAGCGAGCAGTACTTC. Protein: CATEGASEQYF.

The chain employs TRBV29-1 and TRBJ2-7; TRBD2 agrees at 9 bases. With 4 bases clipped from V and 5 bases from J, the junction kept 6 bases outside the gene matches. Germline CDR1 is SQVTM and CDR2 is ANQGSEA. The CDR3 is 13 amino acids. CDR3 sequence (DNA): TGCAGCGTTGCCGCGGGAGGGCCAAACGAGCAGTACTTC. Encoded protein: CSVAAGGPNEQYF.

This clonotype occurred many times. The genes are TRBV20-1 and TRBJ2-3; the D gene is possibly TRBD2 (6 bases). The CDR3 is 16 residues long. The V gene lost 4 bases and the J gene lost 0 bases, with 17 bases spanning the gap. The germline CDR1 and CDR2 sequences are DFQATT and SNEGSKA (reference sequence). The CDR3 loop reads CSAINQRVRSTDTQYF. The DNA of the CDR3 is TGCAGTGCTATTAACCAGCGGGTTAGAAGCACAGATACGCAGTATTTT.

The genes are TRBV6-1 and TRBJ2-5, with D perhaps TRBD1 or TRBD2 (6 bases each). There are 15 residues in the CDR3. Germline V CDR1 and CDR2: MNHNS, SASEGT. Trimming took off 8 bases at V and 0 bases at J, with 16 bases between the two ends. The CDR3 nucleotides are TGTGCCAGCCTTTGGGGGGCGGGGTACCAAGAGACCCAGTACTTC. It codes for CASLWGAGYQETQYF.

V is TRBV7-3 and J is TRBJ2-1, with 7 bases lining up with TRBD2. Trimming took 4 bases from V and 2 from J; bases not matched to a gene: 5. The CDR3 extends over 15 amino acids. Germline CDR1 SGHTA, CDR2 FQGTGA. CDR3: CASSSASGTYNEQFF. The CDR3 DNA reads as TGTGCCAGCAGCTCGGCTAGCGGTACCTACAATGAGCAGTTCTTC. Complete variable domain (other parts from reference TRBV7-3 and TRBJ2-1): GAGVSQTPSNKVTEKGKYVELRCDPISGHTALYWYRQSLGQGPEFLIYFQGTGAADDSGLPNDRFFAVRPEGSVSTLKIQRTERGDSAVYLCASSSASGTYNEQFFGPGTRLTVL.

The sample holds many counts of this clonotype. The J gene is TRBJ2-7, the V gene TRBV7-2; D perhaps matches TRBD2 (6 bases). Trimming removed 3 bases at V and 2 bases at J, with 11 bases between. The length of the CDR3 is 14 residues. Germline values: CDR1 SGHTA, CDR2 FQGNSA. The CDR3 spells CASSLSGSTYEQYF. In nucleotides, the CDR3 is TGTGCCAGCAGCTTGAGCGGGTCCACCTACGAGCAGTACTTC.

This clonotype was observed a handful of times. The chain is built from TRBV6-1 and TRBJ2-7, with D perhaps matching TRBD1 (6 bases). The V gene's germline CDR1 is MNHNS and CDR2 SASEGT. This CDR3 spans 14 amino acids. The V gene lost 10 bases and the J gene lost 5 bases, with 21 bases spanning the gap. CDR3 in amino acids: CAIRDTSPPHEQYF. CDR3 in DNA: TGTGCCATCCGGGACACAAGTCCCCCCCACGAGCAGTACTTC.